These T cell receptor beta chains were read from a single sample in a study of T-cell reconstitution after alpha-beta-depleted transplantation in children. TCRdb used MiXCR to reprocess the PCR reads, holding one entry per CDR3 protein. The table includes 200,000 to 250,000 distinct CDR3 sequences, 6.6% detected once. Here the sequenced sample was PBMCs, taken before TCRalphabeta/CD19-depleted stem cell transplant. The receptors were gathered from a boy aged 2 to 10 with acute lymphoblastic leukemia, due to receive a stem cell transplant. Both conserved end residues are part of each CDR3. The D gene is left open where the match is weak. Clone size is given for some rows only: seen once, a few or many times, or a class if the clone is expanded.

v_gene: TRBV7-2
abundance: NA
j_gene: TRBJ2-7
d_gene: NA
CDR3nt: TGTGCCAGCAGCGGACAGTCCACTCTCTACGAGCAGTACTTC
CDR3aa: CASSGQSTLYEQYF

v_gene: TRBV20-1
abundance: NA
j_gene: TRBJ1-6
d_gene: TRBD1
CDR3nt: TGCAGTGCGGAGGACAGGGGGAACAATTCACCCCTCCACTTT
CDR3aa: CSAEDRGNNSPLHF

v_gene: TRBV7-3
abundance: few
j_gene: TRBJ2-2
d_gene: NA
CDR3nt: TGTGCCAGCAGCTCAGTTTCCGGGGAGCTGTTTTTT
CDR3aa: CASSSVSGELFF

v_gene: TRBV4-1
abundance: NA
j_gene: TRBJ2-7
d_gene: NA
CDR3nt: TGCGCCAGCAGCCAAGATTTTGGGGGACCTGTCTACGAGCAGTACTTC
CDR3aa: CASSQDFGGPVYEQYF

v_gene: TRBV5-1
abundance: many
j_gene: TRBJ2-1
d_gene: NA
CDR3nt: TGCGCCAGCAGCTTGGGGCCCACGAGCGATGAGCAGTTCTTC
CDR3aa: CASSLGPTSDEQFF

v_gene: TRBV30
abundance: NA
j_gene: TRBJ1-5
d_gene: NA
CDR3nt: TGTGCCTGGAGTGTCCTGGGAGGTAATCAGCCCCAGCATTTT
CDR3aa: CAWSVLGGNQPQHF

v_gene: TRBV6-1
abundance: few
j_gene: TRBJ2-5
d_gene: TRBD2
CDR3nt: TGTGCCAGCAGTGACCCAGCGGGAGGGATACAAGAGACCCAGTACTTC
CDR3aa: CASSDPAGGIQETQYF

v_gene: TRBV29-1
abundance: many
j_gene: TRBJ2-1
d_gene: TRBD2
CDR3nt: TGCAGCGTTGATGAAGGGACTAGCTACAATGAGCAGTTCTTC
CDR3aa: CSVDEGTSYNEQFF

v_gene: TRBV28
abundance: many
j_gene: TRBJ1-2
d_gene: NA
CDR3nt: TGTGCCAGCAAAGTTGGAGGGGCGGACGGGTATGGCTACACCTTC
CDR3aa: CASKVGGADGYGYTF

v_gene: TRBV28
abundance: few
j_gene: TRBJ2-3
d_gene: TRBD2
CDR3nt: TGTGCCAGCAGTCCCGGACTAGCGGGAGGGCCGTCGACAGATACGCAGTATTTT
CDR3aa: CASSPGLAGGPSTDTQYF

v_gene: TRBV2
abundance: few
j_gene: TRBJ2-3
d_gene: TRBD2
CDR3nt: TGTGCCAGCAGCCCCGGGACTAGCTTAGCCACAGATACGCAGTATTTT
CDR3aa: CASSPGTSLATDTQYF

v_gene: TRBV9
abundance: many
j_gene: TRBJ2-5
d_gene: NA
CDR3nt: TGTGCCAGCAGCATGGACCAAGAGACCCAGTACTTC
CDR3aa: CASSMDQETQYF

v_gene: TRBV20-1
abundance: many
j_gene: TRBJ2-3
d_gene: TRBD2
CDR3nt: TGCAGTGCTAGGGCTTTAGGGGGACTAGCGGGAGTCACAGATACGCAGTATTTT
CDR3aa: CSARALGGLAGVTDTQYF

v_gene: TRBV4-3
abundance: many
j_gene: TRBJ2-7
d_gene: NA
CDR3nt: TGCGCCAGCAGCCAAGATTCGGGTAGCTACGAGCAGTACTTC
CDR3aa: CASSQDSGSYEQYF

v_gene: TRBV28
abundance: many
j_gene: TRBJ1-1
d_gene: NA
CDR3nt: TGTGCCAGCAGTTTTTTCACGACCGAGACTGAAGCTTTCTTT
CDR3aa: CASSFFTTETEAFF

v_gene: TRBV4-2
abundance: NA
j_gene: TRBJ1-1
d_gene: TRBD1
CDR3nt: TGTGCCAGCAGCCCCGGACAGGGGGACACTGAAGCTTTCTTT
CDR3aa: CASSPGQGDTEAFF

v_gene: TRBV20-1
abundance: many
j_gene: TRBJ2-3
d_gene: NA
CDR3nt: TGCAGTGCTGAACCCAGGGGAAGCACAGATACGCAGTATTTT
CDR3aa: CSAEPRGSTDTQYF

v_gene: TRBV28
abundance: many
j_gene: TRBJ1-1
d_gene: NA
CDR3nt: TGTGCCAGCGGCGGGGGTCAGGTAGGCTGGAGGACTGAAGCTTTCTTT
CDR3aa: CASGGGQVGWRTEAFF

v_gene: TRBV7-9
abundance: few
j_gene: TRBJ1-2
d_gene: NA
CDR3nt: TGTGCCAGCAGTCGACGGGTAGACTATGGCTACACCTTC
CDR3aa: CASSRRVDYGYTF

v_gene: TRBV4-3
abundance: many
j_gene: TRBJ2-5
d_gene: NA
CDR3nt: TGCGCCAGCAGCCCCACGGCCCAAGAGACCCAGTACTTC
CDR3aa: CASSPTAQETQYF

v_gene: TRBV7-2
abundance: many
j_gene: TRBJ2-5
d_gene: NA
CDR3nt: TGTGCCAGCAGCCGTGAATTTCAGGACCGGGACCAAGAGACCCAGTACTTC
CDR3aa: CASSREFQDRDQETQYF

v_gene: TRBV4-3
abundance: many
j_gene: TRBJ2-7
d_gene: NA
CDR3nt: TGCGCCAGCAGCCAAGGCCCCGGGACCGAGCAGTACTTC
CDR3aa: CASSQGPGTEQYF

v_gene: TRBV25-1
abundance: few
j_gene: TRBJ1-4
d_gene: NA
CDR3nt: TGTGCCAGCAGTGCCCGAGGGAGAATTAATGAAAAACTGTTTTTT
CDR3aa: CASSARGRINEKLFF

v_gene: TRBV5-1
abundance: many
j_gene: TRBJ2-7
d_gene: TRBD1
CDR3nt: TGCGCCAGCAGCTTGCAGGGGGTCTACGAGCAGTACTTC
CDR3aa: CASSLQGVYEQYF

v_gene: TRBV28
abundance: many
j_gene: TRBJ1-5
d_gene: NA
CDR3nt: TGTGCCAGCAGTTTCGGACTCTCACACTGGCCCCAGCATTTT
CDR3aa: CASSFGLSHWPQHF

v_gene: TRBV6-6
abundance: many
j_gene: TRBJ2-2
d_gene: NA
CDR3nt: TGTGCCAGCGGAGCCGGGGAGCTGTTTTTT
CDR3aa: CASGAGELFF

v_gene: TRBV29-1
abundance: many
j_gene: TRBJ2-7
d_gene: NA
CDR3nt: TGCAGCGTCGAGGGGGGTCCCGGCGCCTACGAGCAGTACTTC
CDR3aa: CSVEGGPGAYEQYF

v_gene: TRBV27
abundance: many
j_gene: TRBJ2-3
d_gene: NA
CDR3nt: TGTGCCAGCTCCGGACATTTGGGCACAGATACGCAGTATTTT
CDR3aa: CASSGHLGTDTQYF

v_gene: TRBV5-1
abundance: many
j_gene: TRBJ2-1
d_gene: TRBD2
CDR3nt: TGCGCCAGCAGCTTAGCGGGACTAGGGAATGAGCAGTTCTTC
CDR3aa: CASSLAGLGNEQFF

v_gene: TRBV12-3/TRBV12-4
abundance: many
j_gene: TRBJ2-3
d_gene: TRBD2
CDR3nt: TGTGCCAGCAGTTTGTCAGCGGGAGGGCAGGATACGCAGTATTTT
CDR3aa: CASSLSAGGQDTQYF

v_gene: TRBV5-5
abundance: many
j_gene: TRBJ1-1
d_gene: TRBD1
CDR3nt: TGTGCCAGCAGCATAGGGACAGGGAGTGCTTTCTTT
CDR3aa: CASSIGTGSAFF

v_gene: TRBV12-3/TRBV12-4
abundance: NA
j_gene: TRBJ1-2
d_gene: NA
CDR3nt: TGTGCCAGCAGTTTGAGGGGGTATGGCTACACCTTC
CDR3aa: CASSLRGYGYTF

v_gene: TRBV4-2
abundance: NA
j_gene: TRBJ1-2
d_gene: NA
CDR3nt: TGTGCCAGCAGCCACGGTCTCGGCCACACCTTC
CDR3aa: CASSHGLGHTF

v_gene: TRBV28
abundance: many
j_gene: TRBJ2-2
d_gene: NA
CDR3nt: TGTGCCAGCAGTTTGGTAGGGAACACCGGGGAGCTGTTTTTT
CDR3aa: CASSLVGNTGELFF

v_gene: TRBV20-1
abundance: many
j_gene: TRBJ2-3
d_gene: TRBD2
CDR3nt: TGCAGTGCCCCTCGCGGGGGGGAAAGTCTGGATACGCAGTATTTT
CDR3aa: CSAPRGGESLDTQYF

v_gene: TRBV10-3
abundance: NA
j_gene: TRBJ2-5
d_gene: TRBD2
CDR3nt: TGTGCCATCAGTCCTAGCGGGGGGTACCAAGAGACCCAGTACTTC
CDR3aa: CAISPSGGYQETQYF

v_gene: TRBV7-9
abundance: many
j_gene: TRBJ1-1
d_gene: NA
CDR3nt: TGTGCCAGCAGCCATCACAGAGCTAACACTGAAGCTTTCTTT
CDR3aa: CASSHHRANTEAFF

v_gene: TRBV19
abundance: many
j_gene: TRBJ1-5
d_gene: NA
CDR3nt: TGTGCCAGTAGCCCAGGGTTAAATCAGCCCCAGCATTTT
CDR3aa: CASSPGLNQPQHF